This T cell receptor (beta chain) was captured in a study of CD8 T cells in ankylosing spondylitis. This CDR3 contains 16 residues. With 0 bases clipped from V and 6 bases from J, the junction kept 4 bases outside the gene matches. Germline values: CDR1 LGHNA, CDR2 YNFKEQ. Regarding this clonotype: The antigen is unknown.

Study conclusions and caveats: Fewer than 10 highly homologous variants made up a TCR beta motif that seemed to typify ankylosing spondylitis blood.

TCRdb passed the 5' RACE reads through MiXCR, listing each CDR3 protein once. This sample carries about 500,000 distinct CDR3 sequences, about 5% of them seen once, and the ten largest clones take around 3.5%. The source of this sequence is a male donor with ankylosing spondylitis. V and J are TRBV4-2 and TRBJ2-7, with 14 bases identical to TRBD2. Specimen: blood, either unsorted or a sorted T cell fraction (not recorded which). The CDR3 DNA reads as TGTGCCAGCAGCCAAGAGACTAGCGGGAGGGGTCGCGAGCAGTACTTC. This codes for CASSQETSGRGREQYF.